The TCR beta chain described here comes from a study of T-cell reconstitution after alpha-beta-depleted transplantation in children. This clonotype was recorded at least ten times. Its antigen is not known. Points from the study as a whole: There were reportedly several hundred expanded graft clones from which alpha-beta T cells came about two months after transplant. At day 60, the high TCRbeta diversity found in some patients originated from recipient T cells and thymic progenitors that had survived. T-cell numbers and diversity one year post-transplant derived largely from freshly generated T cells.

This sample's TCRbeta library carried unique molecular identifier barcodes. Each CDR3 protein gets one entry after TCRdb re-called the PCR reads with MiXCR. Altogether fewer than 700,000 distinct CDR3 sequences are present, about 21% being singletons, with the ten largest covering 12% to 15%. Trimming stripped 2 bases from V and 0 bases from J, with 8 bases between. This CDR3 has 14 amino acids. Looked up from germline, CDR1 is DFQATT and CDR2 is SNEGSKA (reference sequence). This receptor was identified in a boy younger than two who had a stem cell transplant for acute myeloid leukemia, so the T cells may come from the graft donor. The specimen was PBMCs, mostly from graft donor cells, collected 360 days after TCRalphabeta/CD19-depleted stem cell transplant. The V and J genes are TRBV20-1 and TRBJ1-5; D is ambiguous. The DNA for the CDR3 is TGCAGTGCTAGAAGCGTACATAGCAATCAGCCCCAGCATTTT. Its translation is CSARSVHSNQPQHF.